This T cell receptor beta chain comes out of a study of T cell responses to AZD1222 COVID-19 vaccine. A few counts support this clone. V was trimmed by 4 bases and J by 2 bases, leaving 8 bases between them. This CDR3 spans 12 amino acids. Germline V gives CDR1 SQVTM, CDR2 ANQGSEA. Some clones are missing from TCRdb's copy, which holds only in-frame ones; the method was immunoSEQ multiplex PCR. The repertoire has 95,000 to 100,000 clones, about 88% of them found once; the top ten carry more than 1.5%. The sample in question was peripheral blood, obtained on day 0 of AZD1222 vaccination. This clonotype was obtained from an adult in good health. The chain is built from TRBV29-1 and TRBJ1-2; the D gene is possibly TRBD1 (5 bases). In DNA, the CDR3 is TGCAGCGTTGCGCAGGGAAACTATGGCTACACCTTC. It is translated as CSVAQGNYGYTF.